These T cell receptor beta chains were read from a single sample in a study of blood T cells in healthy people across ages. TCRdb processed the 5' RACE reads anew with MiXCR; each CDR3 protein has one entry. The data hold around 1,800,000 distinct CDR3 sequences, with roughly 43% observed a single time. Sequencing was carried out using blood. The receptor source for this set is a human donor in good health. CDR3s include the opening cysteine and the closing phenylalanine or tryptophan. The D gene is left open where the match is weak. Where a row states a size, it is once, few, many or the class of an expanded clone; other rows omit it.

d_call: -
clone_size: once
v_call: TRBV12-3/TRBV12-4
j_call: TRBJ2-7
cdr3_nt: TGTGCCAGCAACCGACAAGACTCCTACAATGAGCAGTACTTC
cdr3_aa: CASNRQDSYNEQYF

d_call: TRBD2
clone_size: -
v_call: TRBV7-9
j_call: TRBJ2-1
cdr3_nt: TGTGCCAGCAGCTCCATAGCGGGGGGGCCAAATGAGCAGTTCTTC
cdr3_aa: CASSSIAGGPNEQFF

d_call: -
clone_size: -
v_call: TRBV14
j_call: TRBJ1-2
cdr3_nt: TGTGCCAGCAGCCGTGCCAACGTCTATGGCTACACCTTC
cdr3_aa: CASSRANVYGYTF

d_call: -
clone_size: -
v_call: TRBV7-2
j_call: TRBJ2-7
cdr3_nt: TGTGCCAGCAGCCCCCAAGTCGGCTACGAGCAGTACTTC
cdr3_aa: CASSPQVGYEQYF

d_call: -
clone_size: -
v_call: TRBV7-8
j_call: TRBJ2-3
cdr3_nt: TGTGCCAGCAGCTTGGGCGCGGGACAGATATACACAGATACGCAGTATTTT
cdr3_aa: CASSLGAGQIYTDTQYF

d_call: TRBD2
clone_size: few
v_call: TRBV6-1
j_call: TRBJ2-7
cdr3_nt: TGTGCCAGCAGGGATCTGACTAGCGGGGGGAAACCCTACGAGCAGTACTTC
cdr3_aa: CASRDLTSGGKPYEQYF

d_call: -
clone_size: many
v_call: TRBV4-2
j_call: TRBJ1-1
cdr3_nt: TGTGCCAGCAGCCAATCTATCGAGGGAACTGAAGCTTTCTTT
cdr3_aa: CASSQSIEGTEAFF

d_call: TRBD1
clone_size: -
v_call: TRBV7-9
j_call: TRBJ1-6
cdr3_nt: TGTGCCAGCAGCTTAGTGGGGGGGGACAGTAATTCACCCCTCCACTTT
cdr3_aa: CASSLVGGDSNSPLHF

d_call: -
clone_size: -
v_call: TRBV6-2/TRBV6-3
j_call: TRBJ1-5
cdr3_nt: TGTGCCAGTTGGGGGGTTTTCAATCAGCCCCAGCATTTT
cdr3_aa: CASWGVFNQPQHF

d_call: -
clone_size: few
v_call: TRBV7-2
j_call: TRBJ2-7
cdr3_nt: TGTGCCAGCAGCTCCCATGGAGGGGACGAGCAGTACTTC
cdr3_aa: CASSSHGGDEQYF

d_call: -
clone_size: few
v_call: TRBV3-1
j_call: TRBJ2-4
cdr3_nt: TGTGCCAGCAGCCAAGATAGTATGTGGGCCAGAAAAAACATTCAGTACTTC
cdr3_aa: CASSQDSMWARKNIQYF

d_call: -
clone_size: -
v_call: TRBV20-1
j_call: TRBJ1-5
cdr3_nt: TGCAGTGCTAGAGATCGGGTTAGGGGCAATCAGCCCCAGCATTTT
cdr3_aa: CSARDRVRGNQPQHF

d_call: -
clone_size: many
v_call: TRBV5-1
j_call: TRBJ2-3
cdr3_nt: TGCGCCAGCAGACAGGGCGACACAGATACGCAGTATTTT
cdr3_aa: CASRQGDTDTQYF

d_call: TRBD2
clone_size: few
v_call: TRBV20-1
j_call: TRBJ2-1
cdr3_nt: TGCAGTGCTAGGGCCTCTAGAGCGGGGGGATCCTACAATGAGCAGTTCTTC
cdr3_aa: CSARASRAGGSYNEQFF

d_call: TRBD2
clone_size: many
v_call: TRBV4-3
j_call: TRBJ2-1
cdr3_nt: TGCGCCAGCAGCCAAGACTCGGGGGGGTGGAATGAGCAGTTCTTC
cdr3_aa: CASSQDSGGWNEQFF

d_call: TRBD1
clone_size: -
v_call: TRBV29-1
j_call: TRBJ2-7
cdr3_nt: TGCAGCGTTGCCGCCACAGGGGTCGACGAGCAGTACTTC
cdr3_aa: CSVAATGVDEQYF

d_call: -
clone_size: -
v_call: TRBV9
j_call: TRBJ1-2
cdr3_nt: TGTGCCAGCAGCGTAGAGGCGGTCGGGGACATCGTCTATGGCTACACCTTC
cdr3_aa: CASSVEAVGDIVYGYTF

d_call: -
clone_size: many
v_call: TRBV4-3
j_call: TRBJ2-7
cdr3_nt: TGCGCCAGCAGCCAAGACGAGCAGGGGGGCGAGCAGTACTTC
cdr3_aa: CASSQDEQGGEQYF

d_call: -
clone_size: -
v_call: TRBV29-1
j_call: TRBJ1-2
cdr3_nt: TGCAGCGTCGACAGCTTACTATATGGCTACACCTTC
cdr3_aa: CSVDSLLYGYTF

d_call: TRBD1
clone_size: once
v_call: TRBV7-2
j_call: TRBJ1-2
cdr3_nt: TGTGCCAGCAGCTTAAAATCAGGGGGGGCAGGGGGCGGCTATGGCTACACCTTC
cdr3_aa: CASSLKSGGAGGGYGYTF

d_call: -
clone_size: few
v_call: TRBV4-1
j_call: TRBJ2-7
cdr3_nt: TGCGCCAGCAGCCACGAACGTGGAGGAGACAGATTCTACGAGCAGTACTTC
cdr3_aa: CASSHERGGDRFYEQYF

d_call: TRBD1
clone_size: few
v_call: TRBV29-1
j_call: TRBJ2-2
cdr3_nt: TGCAGCGTTGACCAGGGGGTGAGCACCGGGGAGCTGTTTTTT
cdr3_aa: CSVDQGVSTGELFF

d_call: -
clone_size: -
v_call: TRBV5-1
j_call: TRBJ2-3
cdr3_nt: TGCGCCAGCAGCCCCCGCCGGGACTCTCGCACAGATACGCAGTATTTT
cdr3_aa: CASSPRRDSRTDTQYF

d_call: -
clone_size: -
v_call: TRBV30
j_call: TRBJ1-2
cdr3_nt: TGTGCCTGGAGCTGGGACCCTCGTATCTATGGCTACACCTTC
cdr3_aa: CAWSWDPRIYGYTF

d_call: -
clone_size: few
v_call: TRBV10-3
j_call: TRBJ2-1
cdr3_nt: TGTGCCATCAGTGAGTCAGGACGGGGTGCCATGAAGCAGTTCTTC
cdr3_aa: CAISESGRGAMKQFF

d_call: TRBD1
clone_size: few
v_call: TRBV28
j_call: TRBJ1-2
cdr3_nt: TGTGCCAGCAGGACGGACAGGGGAGCCTATGGCTACACCTTC
cdr3_aa: CASRTDRGAYGYTF

d_call: -
clone_size: few
v_call: TRBV27
j_call: TRBJ2-3
cdr3_nt: TGTGCCAGCTGGGCAGGCACAGATACGCAGTATTTT
cdr3_aa: CASWAGTDTQYF

d_call: -
clone_size: many
v_call: TRBV20-1
j_call: TRBJ2-7
cdr3_nt: TGCAGTGCTAGGATGCGGGGTAACTACGAGCAGTACTTC
cdr3_aa: CSARMRGNYEQYF

d_call: -
clone_size: -
v_call: TRBV4-3
j_call: TRBJ1-2
cdr3_nt: TGCGCCAGCAGCCCACGGGTGGGGGGCGTTTTCTATGGCTACACCTTC
cdr3_aa: CASSPRVGGVFYGYTF

d_call: TRBD1
clone_size: -
v_call: TRBV12-3/TRBV12-4
j_call: TRBJ1-5
cdr3_nt: TGTGCCAGCACCCGGGACAGGGTGAATCAGCCCCAGCATTTT
cdr3_aa: CASTRDRVNQPQHF

d_call: -
clone_size: many
v_call: TRBV7-2
j_call: TRBJ2-1
cdr3_nt: TGTGCCAGCAGCCCCCGGACCGGCTACAATGAGCAGTTCTTC
cdr3_aa: CASSPRTGYNEQFF